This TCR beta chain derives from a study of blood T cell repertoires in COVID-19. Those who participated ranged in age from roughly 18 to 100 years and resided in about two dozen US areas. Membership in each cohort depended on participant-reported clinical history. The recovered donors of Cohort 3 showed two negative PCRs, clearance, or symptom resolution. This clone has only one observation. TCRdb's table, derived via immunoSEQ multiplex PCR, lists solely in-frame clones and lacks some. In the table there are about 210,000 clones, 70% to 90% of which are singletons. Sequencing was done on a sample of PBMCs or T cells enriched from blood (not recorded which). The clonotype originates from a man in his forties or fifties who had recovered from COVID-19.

CDR3 in amino acids: CASSLAGGGTKNIQYF. The CDR3 DNA follows: TGCGCCAGCAGCTTAGCGGGAGGTGGGACCAAAAACATTCAGTACTTC. The chain employs TRBV5-1 and TRBJ2-4; 9 nucleotides agree with TRBD2. The CDR3 totals 16 residues. Unmatched junction bases numbered 5, after V lost 2 bases and J lost 2 bases. CDR1 is SGHRS and CDR2 is YFSETQ in the germline V gene.